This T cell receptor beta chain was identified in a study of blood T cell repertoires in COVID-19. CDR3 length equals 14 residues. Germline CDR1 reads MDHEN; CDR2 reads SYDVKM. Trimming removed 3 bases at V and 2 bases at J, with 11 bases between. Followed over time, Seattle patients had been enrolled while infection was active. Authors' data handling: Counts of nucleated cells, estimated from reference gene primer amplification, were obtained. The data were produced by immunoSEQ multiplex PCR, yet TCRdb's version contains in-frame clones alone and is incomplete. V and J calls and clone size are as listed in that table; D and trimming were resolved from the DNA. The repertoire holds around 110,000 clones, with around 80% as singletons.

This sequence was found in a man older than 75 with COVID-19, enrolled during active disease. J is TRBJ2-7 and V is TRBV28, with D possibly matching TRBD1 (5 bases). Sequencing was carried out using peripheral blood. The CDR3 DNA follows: TGTGCCAGCAGTTTTGAATTAGGGGCCTACGAGCAGTACTTC. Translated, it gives CASSFELGAYEQYF.